This T cell receptor beta chain was observed in a study of blood T cell repertoires in COVID-19. In the study overall: The study drew acute and convalescent COVID-19 samples from the United States, Italy and Spain. Sources were T cells, B-cell-depleted T cells, or PBMCs; the material itself was cDNA or gDNA.

Germline V gene data show CDR1 as SGHRS and CDR2 as YFSETQ. The CDR3 contains 15 residues. J gave up 2 bases and V 2 bases, and 6 bases lay outside the gene matches. Original data processing: Researchers report that nucleated cell counts were estimated from reference gene primer amplification. The method was immunoSEQ multiplex PCR; TCRdb's version includes in-frame clones alone and lacks a portion of them. D and trimming were read from the DNA, whereas the V and J calls and clone size are those reported in that table. The data contain 270,000 or so clones, about four fifths of them singletons. Input material: peripheral blood. The origin of this receptor is a woman between 18 and 29 years old with acute or convalescent COVID-19. This chain connects TRBV5-1 to TRBJ2-5; 7 bases align to TRBD2. The CDR3 DNA reads as TGCGCCAGCAGCTTTCGGCTAGCGGAGCAAGAGACCCAGTACTTC. Translation gives CASSFRLAEQETQYF.